The next 9 T cell receptor beta chains were all read from a single sample in a study of T cell repertoires in cytomegalovirus infection. Their antigens remain unidentified. A single record per CDR3 protein comes from TCRdb applying MiXCR to the reads. The profile covers about 110,000 distinct CDR3 sequences, with around 45% appearing a single time and around 74% taken by the ten largest. Source: CD8+ T cells from cultured PBMCs, taken from culture after CMV antigen stimulation. Every receptor here comes from a human donor in good health (CMV status not recorded). Some clones in this sample may be carry-over from other donors' samples.

This clonotype was detected only a few times. The chain is built from TRBV7-9 and TRBJ1-2; no clear D gene. V was clipped by 2 bases and J by 8 bases, with 18 bases between them. CDR1 and CDR2 from the germline V gene are SEHNR and FQNEAQ (reference sequence). The CDR3 length is 15 residues. CDR3 nucleotides: TGTGCCAGCAGCTTAATGCTATCCGTTCCCTGGGGCTACACCTTC. It specifies CASSLMLSVPWGYTF.

The V and J genes are TRBV5-6 and TRBJ2-7; no clear D gene. Germline assignment: CDR1 SGHDT and CDR2 YYEEEE. Trimming removed 4 bases from V and 6 bases from J, with 8 bases in between. This CDR3 spans 11 amino acids. CDR3 residues: CASSGTAEQYF. The DNA for the CDR3 is TGTGCCAGCAGCGGAACCGCCGAGCAGTACTTC.

This chain's CDR3 is CASSPSGENEQYF. In DNA, the CDR3 is TGTGCCAGCAGTCCCTCGGGTGAGAACGAGCAGTACTTC. The chain couples TRBV27 to TRBJ2-7; D not resolved. This CDR3 has 13 residues. Per the germline V gene, CDR1 is MNHEY and CDR2 is SMNVEV (reference sequence). V was shortened by 5 bases and J by 5 bases, with 13 bases between the two germline ends.

The chain is built from TRBV11-2 and TRBJ2-1; a weak D match, TRBD2 (6 bases). Looked up from germline, CDR1 is SGHAT and CDR2 is FQNNGV. V lost 1 base and J 1 base, leaving 14 bases between the germline ends. This CDR3 is 17 amino acids long. The CDR3 is CASSLVWGTGSYNEQFF. For the CDR3, the DNA is TGTGCCAGCAGCTTAGTTTGGGGGACTGGTTCCTACAATGAGCAGTTCTTC. Full variable domain (missing parts from reference TRBV11-2 and TRBJ2-1): EAGVAQSPRYKIIEKRQSVAFWCNPISGHATLYWYQQILGQGPKLLIQFQNNGVVDDSQLPKDRFSAERLKGVDSTLKIQPAKLEDSAVYLCASSLVWGTGSYNEQFFGPGTRLTVL.

Many counts were recorded for this clonotype. The V call is TRBV7-9, the J call TRBJ2-1, with 13 bases matching TRBD2. Losses at the gene ends were 5 bases for V and 10 bases for J; bases not matched to a gene: 5. Germline CDR1 and CDR2: SEHNR and FQNEAQ (reference sequence). The CDR3 extends over 14 amino acids. CDR3 residues: CASSVTGLAGEQFF. The DNA for the CDR3 is TGTGCCAGCAGCGTTACGGGACTAGCGGGGGAGCAGTTCTTC.

The table lists this clonotype with a few counts. V is TRBV9 and J is TRBJ2-3; D call uncertain. V lost 3 bases, J lost 0 bases, and 2 bases lay in between. The CDR3 covers 12 residues. Germline assignment: CDR1 SGDLS and CDR2 YYNGEE. In DNA, the CDR3 is TGTGCCAGCAGCGGTAGCACAGATACGCAGTATTTT. Residues: CASSGSTDTQYF.

Only a few counts were recorded for this clonotype. The chain couples TRBV28 to TRBJ2-1; D is ambiguous. CDR1 MDHEN and CDR2 SYDVKM come from the germline V gene. The V end was cut by 7 bases, the J end by 4 bases, with 17 bases between. The CDR3 spans 15 residues. CDR3 in DNA: TGTGCCAGCACCCGACTGGACGTTGAGTACAATGAGCAGTTCTTC. Encoded protein: CASTRLDVEYNEQFF.

This clonotype appeared a few times. The chain links TRBV6-5 to TRBJ1-3; TRBD1 is a possible D gene (6 bases). Germline V gene lookup returns CDR1 MNHEY and CDR2 SVGAGI. CDR3 length equals 15 residues. The V and J ends lost 2 bases and 2 bases respectively, with 10 bases between them. The CDR3 DNA reads TGTGCCAGCAGTTACGAGGGGGGGGCTGGAAACACCATATATTTT. Translated: CASSYEGGAGNTIYF.

The rearrangement links TRBV7-2 to TRBJ2-7; either TRBD1 or TRBD2 may fit D (5 bases each). V lost 1 base and J lost 4, with 20 bases in between. The CDR3 covers 17 residues. CDR1 and CDR2 (germline): SGHTA, FQGNSA. CDR3 residues: CASSLDRGSRGLYEQYF. CDR3 nucleotide sequence: TGTGCCAGCAGCTTAGATCGCGGGTCGAGGGGCTTATACGAGCAGTACTTC. Looking up the rest from reference TRBV7-2 and TRBJ2-7 gives the full variable domain: GAGVSQSPSNKVTEKGKDVELRCDPISGHTALYWYRQSLGQGLEFLIYFQGNSAPDKSGLPSDRFSAERTGGSVSTLTIQRTQQEDSAVYLCASSLDRGSRGLYEQYFGPGTRLTVT.